A selection of T cell receptor beta chains follows, all from one sample in a study of CD8 T cells in Susac syndrome. TCRdb re-analysed the immunoSEQ multiplex PCR reads in MiXCR, keeping a single row per CDR3 protein. The sample shows about 400,000 distinct CDR3 sequences, approximately 89% of them seen only once. Sequencing used CD8+ T cells from PBMCs. The receptors derive from a human donor with multiple sclerosis. Each CDR3 is given with its conserved first and last residue. The order of the fields is D gene, J gene, clone size, V gene, CDR3 DNA, CDR3 protein. The D gene is left open where the match is weak. Only part of the rows carry a size: once, few, many, or a class if the clone is expanded.

D: TRBD2; J: TRBJ2-1; size: NA; V: TRBV5-5; DNA: TGTGCCAGCAGCTTTGGACTAGCCGAACCCTACAATGAGCAGTTCTTC; CDR3: CASSFGLAEPYNEQFF
D: NA; J: TRBJ2-1; size: NA; V: TRBV19; DNA: TGTGCCAGTAGTATTGGGGGTTCTTACAATGAGCAGTTCTTC; CDR3: CASSIGGSYNEQFF
D: NA; J: TRBJ1-2; size: NA; V: TRBV7-2; DNA: TGTGCCAGCAGCTTCCCGGGAAACAGCTATGGCTACACCTTC; CDR3: CASSFPGNSYGYTF
D: NA; J: TRBJ2-3; size: NA; V: TRBV27; DNA: TGTGCCAGCAGGACTCTAGCGAGCACAGATACGCAGTATTTT; CDR3: CASRTLASTDTQYF
D: TRBD2; J: TRBJ2-3; size: NA; V: TRBV15; DNA: TGTGCCACCTGGGCGGGGGGCCTCCCCTATACGCAGTATTTT; CDR3: CATWAGGLPYTQYF
D: TRBD2; J: TRBJ2-1; size: NA; V: TRBV5-1; DNA: TGCGCCAGCAGCTTTGGACTAGCGGGGGGAACCTACAATGAGCAGTTCTTC; CDR3: CASSFGLAGGTYNEQFF
D: NA; J: TRBJ1-2; size: NA; V: TRBV6-1; DNA: TGTGCCAGCAGTGCTACGGGGGCTTGGGGCTACACCTTC; CDR3: CASSATGAWGYTF
D: NA; J: TRBJ2-1; size: NA; V: TRBV4-1; DNA: TGCGCCAGCAGCCTGGGGGGACTCGATGAGCAGTTCTTC; CDR3: CASSLGGLDEQFF
D: NA; J: TRBJ2-3; size: NA; V: TRBV6-5; DNA: TGTGCCAGCAGGGGGGGACCGGACGGAGCAGATACGCAGTATTTT; CDR3: CASRGGPDGADTQYF
D: NA; J: TRBJ1-3; size: few; V: TRBV5-4; DNA: TGTGCCAGCAGCCCAACTTCGGAATCTGGAAACACCATATATTTT; CDR3: CASSPTSESGNTIYF
D: TRBD1; J: TRBJ2-3; size: NA; V: TRBV11-2; DNA: TGTGCCAGCAGCCACGGGACAGTCTCAGATACGCAGTATTTT; CDR3: CASSHGTVSDTQYF
D: TRBD2; J: TRBJ2-5; size: NA; V: TRBV5-5; DNA: TGTGCCAGTTCGGTAGGCGGGGGGCTGGAGACCCAGTACTTC; CDR3: CASSVGGGLETQYF
D: TRBD2; J: TRBJ2-1; size: NA; V: TRBV27; DNA: TGTGCCAGCAGTTCCACTCTAGCGGGGCCGGTGTTTAGGGGCAATGAGCAGTTCTTC; CDR3: CASSSTLAGPVFRGNEQFF
D: TRBD1; J: TRBJ1-2; size: NA; V: TRBV30; DNA: TGTGCCTGGAGTCCCGGGACAGGGGGCGTAAACTATGGCTACACCTTC; CDR3: CAWSPGTGGVNYGYTF
D: NA; J: TRBJ1-1; size: NA; V: TRBV30; DNA: TGTGCCTGGAGTCCCCCGGTAGCGGCGGGGGCGGGAGCTTTCTTT; CDR3: CAWSPPVAAGAGAFF
D: NA; J: TRBJ1-2; size: once; V: TRBV5-1; DNA: TGCGCCAGCAGCCTAACGACAGGCGTTAACTATGGCTACACCTTC; CDR3: CASSLTTGVNYGYTF
D: TRBD2; J: TRBJ2-7; size: NA; V: TRBV28; DNA: TGTGCCAGCAGTGGCCCGGGACTAGCGGGTAACTCCTACGAGCAGTACTTC; CDR3: CASSGPGLAGNSYEQYF
D: TRBD2; J: TRBJ2-5; size: NA; V: TRBV4-1; DNA: TGCGCCAGCAGCCCTCCAGCGGGGCAAGAGACCCAGTACTTC; CDR3: CASSPPAGQETQYF
D: TRBD2; J: TRBJ2-3; size: few; V: TRBV4-1; DNA: TGCGCCAGCAGCCAAGAACCGGCGGGGGGCACAGATACGCAGTATTTT; CDR3: CASSQEPAGGTDTQYF
D: TRBD1; J: TRBJ1-1; size: once; V: TRBV27; DNA: TGTGCCAGCAGTTTAGACAGGGGGCTTACTGAAGCTTTCTTT; CDR3: CASSLDRGLTEAFF
D: TRBD1; J: TRBJ2-7; size: NA; V: TRBV28; DNA: TGTGCCAGCAGTCAGGGGACAGGGTATTACGAGCAGTACTTC; CDR3: CASSQGTGYYEQYF
D: NA; J: TRBJ1-2; size: NA; V: TRBV6-5; DNA: TGTGCCAGCAGTTTTTACCAGGGACACTATGGCTACACCTTC; CDR3: CASSFYQGHYGYTF
D: NA; J: TRBJ1-1; size: NA; V: TRBV2; DNA: TGTGCCAGCAGTGGGCCGATACGGATCACTGAAGCTTTCTTT; CDR3: CASSGPIRITEAFF
D: NA; J: TRBJ1-5; size: NA; V: TRBV12-5; DNA: TGTGCTAGTGGGTACCCCAATCAGCCCCAGCATTTT; CDR3: CASGYPNQPQHF